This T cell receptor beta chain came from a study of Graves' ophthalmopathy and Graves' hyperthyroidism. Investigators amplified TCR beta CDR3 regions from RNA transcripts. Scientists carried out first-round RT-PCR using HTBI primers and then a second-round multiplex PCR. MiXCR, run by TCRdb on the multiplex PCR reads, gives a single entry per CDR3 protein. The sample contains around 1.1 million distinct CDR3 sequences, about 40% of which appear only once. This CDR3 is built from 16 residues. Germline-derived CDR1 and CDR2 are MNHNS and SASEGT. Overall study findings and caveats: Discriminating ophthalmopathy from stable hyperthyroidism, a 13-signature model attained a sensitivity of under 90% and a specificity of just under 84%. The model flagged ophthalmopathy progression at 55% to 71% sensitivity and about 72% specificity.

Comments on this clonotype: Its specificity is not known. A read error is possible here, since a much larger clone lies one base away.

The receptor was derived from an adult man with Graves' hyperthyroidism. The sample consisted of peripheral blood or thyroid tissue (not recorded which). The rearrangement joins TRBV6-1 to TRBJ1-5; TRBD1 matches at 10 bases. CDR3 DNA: TGTGCCAGCAGAGGGGGGACAGGGGTTAGCAATCAGCCCCGGCATTTT. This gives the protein CASRGGTGVSNQPRHF.